This T cell receptor (beta chain) was sequenced for a study of identical twins. This clonotype was counted between two and nine times. Through template switching, a universal primer site was introduced, and the cDNA contained unique molecular identifiers. TCRdb analysed the 5' RACE reads with MiXCR anew, one entry per CDR3 protein. The sample yields about 790,000 distinct CDR3 sequences, over 15% seen once. The same data also went into a second study, on T cells expressing NK-cell markers. In that study: With an anti-gamma-delta TCR antibody, sorting in several experiments was kept to alpha-beta TCR T cells. Clones of NKG2C+ T cells that had expanded were of unclear HCMV specificity.

The source is a woman aged 18-29 years in good health. Sequencing was carried out using PBMCs.

The chain's CDR3 is CASSILGAPYGYTF. The CDR3 coding sequence is TGTGCCAGCAGCATTCTCGGGGCCCCCTATGGCTACACCTTC. The chain employs TRBV7-2 and TRBJ1-2, with D perhaps TRBD1 (5 bases). Trimming cost V 5 bases and J 4 bases, with 14 bases left between them. In germline, CDR1 is SGHTA, CDR2 FQGNSA. This CDR3 region has 14 residues. Full variable domain (remainder filled in from reference TRBV7-2 and TRBJ1-2): GAGVSQSPSNKVTEKGKDVELRCDPISGHTALYWYRQSLGQGLEFLIYFQGNSAPDKSGLPSDRFSAERTGGSVSTLTIQRTQQEDSAVYLCASSILGAPYGYTFGSGTRLTVV.